The rows below give T cell receptor beta chains drawn from one sample of a study of T cell responses to AZD1222 COVID-19 vaccine. Libraries were prepared by immunoSEQ multiplex PCR; TCRdb keeps only in-frame clonotypes and omits some of them. The repertoire includes some 120,000 clones, roughly nine tenths of them detected once, and 25% to 35% sits in the top ten. Sequencing was performed on peripheral blood, taken on day 0 of AZD1222 vaccination. These receptors originate from an adult in good health. CDR3s include the opening cysteine and the closing phenylalanine or tryptophan. Each record gives: clone size, J gene, D gene, V gene, CDR3 DNA, CDR3 protein. D genes are given only for firm matches. Expanded clones get a size class; other rows say once, few or many, or leave the size out.

once,TRBJ2-1,TRBD2,TRBV15,TGTGCCACCAGCAGAGTCCGGACTAGCGGGCAGAACAATGAGCAGTTCTTC,CATSRVRTSGQNNEQFF
-,TRBJ2-7,-,TRBV13,TGTGCCAGCATGCAGCGAGGCAACGAGCAGTACTTC,CASMQRGNEQYF
many,TRBJ2-3,-,TRBV7-9,TGTGCCAGCAGCTTAGGGGGAATGGGAGATACGCAGTATTTT,CASSLGGMGDTQYF
-,TRBJ1-2,-,TRBV3-1/TRBV3-2,TGTGCCAGCAGCCAAGGACGGAGAGATGGCTACACCTTC,CASSQGRRDGYTF
-,TRBJ1-5,TRBD1,TRBV7-8,TGTGCCAGCAGCTTAGGTGGACAGGTCAATCAGCCCCAGCATTTT,CASSLGGQVNQPQHF
-,TRBJ2-3,TRBD1,TRBV25-1,TGTGCCAGCAGTGACCTGACAGGGTCCGCAGATACGCAGTATTTT,CASSDLTGSADTQYF
few,TRBJ1-5,TRBD1,TRBV28,TGTGCCACAGAGGGGGCTTATAGCAATCAGCCCCAGCATTTT,CATEGAYSNQPQHF
-,TRBJ1-5,-,TRBV7-2,TGTGCCAGCAGCTTATCCCAGGGAGCCGAACAGCCCCAGCATTTT,CASSLSQGAEQPQHF
once,TRBJ2-3,-,TRBV2,TGTGCCAGCAGTAACTTTAAGTTCAGGGTCTGGGATACGCAGTATTTT,CASSNFKFRVWDTQYF
few,TRBJ1-3,TRBD1,TRBV19,TGTGCCACCAGGGACAGAACTGGAAACACCATATATTTT,CATRDRTGNTIYF
few,TRBJ2-1,-,TRBV15,TGTGCCACCAGCAGAGGCCAGACAGACTACAATGAGCAGTTCTTC,CATSRGQTDYNEQFF
-,TRBJ2-1,-,TRBV11-2,TGTGCCAGCAGCTTAGCTCTCAGTAATGAGCAGTTCTTC,CASSLALSNEQFF
-,TRBJ2-7,-,TRBV11-1,TGTGCCAGCAGCTCCCCAAGGGGGGTGTACGAGCAGTACTTC,CASSSPRGVYEQYF
-,TRBJ2-7,TRBD1,TRBV5-4,TGTGCCAGCAGCCGTTTCGGGGACAGGGGGTACGAGCAGTACTTC,CASSRFGDRGYEQYF
-,TRBJ1-5,-,TRBV19,TGTGCCAGTAGTATGGCCCCACAGCCTGGCAATCAGCCCCAGCATTTT,CASSMAPQPGNQPQHF
-,TRBJ1-2,TRBD1,TRBV12-5,TGTGCTAGTGCCCTCCAAGGTTCGCAGGGGGCGCTCGGCTACACCTTC,CASALQGSQGALGYTF
-,TRBJ1-5,-,TRBV10-2,TGCGCCAGCAGTGGGACGCGGGATCAGCCCCAGCATTTT,CASSGTRDQPQHF
once,TRBJ2-7,-,TRBV11-2,TGTGCCACTTCCCCCGGGGGCTCTCACTACGAGCAGTACTTC,CATSPGGSHYEQYF
-,TRBJ1-4,-,TRBV14,TGTGCCAGCAGCCAAGCGCCCGGCGGGGAAAAACTGTTTTTT,CASSQAPGGEKLFF
-,TRBJ2-2,-,TRBV7-3,TGTGCCAGCAGCCCAAATCGGATCACCGGGGAGCTGTTTTTT,CASSPNRITGELFF
-,TRBJ2-5,-,TRBV5-1,TGCGCCAGCAGCTACCGAGGGGAAGGGGAGACCCAGTACTTC,CASSYRGEGETQYF
-,TRBJ2-2,-,TRBV7-9,TGTGCCAGCAGCCCTACCAACAGGTGGAACACCGGGGAGCTGTTTTTT,CASSPTNRWNTGELFF